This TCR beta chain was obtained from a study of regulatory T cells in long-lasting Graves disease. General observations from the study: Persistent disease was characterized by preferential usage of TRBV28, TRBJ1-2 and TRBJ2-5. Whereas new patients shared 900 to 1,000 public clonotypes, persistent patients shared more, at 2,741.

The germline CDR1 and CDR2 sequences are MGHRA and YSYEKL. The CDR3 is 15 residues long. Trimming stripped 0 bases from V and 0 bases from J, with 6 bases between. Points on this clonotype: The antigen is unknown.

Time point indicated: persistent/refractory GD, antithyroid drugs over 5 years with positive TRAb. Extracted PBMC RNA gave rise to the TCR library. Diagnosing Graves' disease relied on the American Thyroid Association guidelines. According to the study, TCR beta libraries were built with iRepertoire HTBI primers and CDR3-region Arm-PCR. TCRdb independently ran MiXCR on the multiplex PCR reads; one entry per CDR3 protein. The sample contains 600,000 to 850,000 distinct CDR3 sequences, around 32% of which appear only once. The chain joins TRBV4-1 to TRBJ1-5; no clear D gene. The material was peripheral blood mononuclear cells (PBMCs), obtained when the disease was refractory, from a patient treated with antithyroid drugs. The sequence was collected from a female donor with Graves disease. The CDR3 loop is CASSQDRYSNQPQHF. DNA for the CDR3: TGCGCCAGCAGCCAAGACAGGTATAGCAATCAGCCCCAGCATTTT.